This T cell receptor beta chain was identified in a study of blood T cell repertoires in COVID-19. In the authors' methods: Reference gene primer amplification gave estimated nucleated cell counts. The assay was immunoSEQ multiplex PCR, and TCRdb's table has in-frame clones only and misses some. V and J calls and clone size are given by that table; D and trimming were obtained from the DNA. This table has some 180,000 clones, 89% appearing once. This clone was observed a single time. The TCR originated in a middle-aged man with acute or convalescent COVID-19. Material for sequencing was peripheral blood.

The CDR3 nucleotides are TGTGCCAGCGGCAAGCGGGGAAGCTACAATGAGCAGTTCTTC. It yields the protein CASGKRGSYNEQFF. The V and J genes are TRBV11-2 and TRBJ2-1; 7 bases are shared with TRBD2. CDR1 and CDR2 from the germline V gene are SGHAT and FQNNGV. V lost 8 bases to trimming and J lost 3 bases; unmatched junction nucleotides: 7. There are 14 residues in the CDR3.